Listed below are T cell receptor beta chains from one sample, sequenced in a study of blood T cell repertoires in COVID-19. The repertoire was sequenced with immunoSEQ multiplex PCR; TCRdb's copy has only in-frame clones and lacks some. The sample records 120,000 to 150,000 clones, around four fifths being singletons. Specimen: PBMCs or T cells enriched from blood (not recorded which). These receptors all stem from a woman in her forties who had recovered from COVID-19. The CDR3 runs from the conserved cysteine through the conserved F or W. A D gene is named only where the DNA matches it firmly. Size is stated for part of the rows, as once, few or many counts, or as a class when the clone is expanded.

-	TRBJ2-3	TRBV25-1	TRBD2	CASSEWDSGRGNTQYF	TGTGCCAGCAGTGAATGGGATAGCGGGAGAGGAAATACGCAGTATTTT
few	TRBJ1-1	TRBV12-3/TRBV12-4	-	CASTLLTEAFF	TGTGCCAGCACCCTATTAACTGAAGCTTTCTTT
-	TRBJ1-1	TRBV19	TRBD1	CASSPRGHTEAFF	TGTGCCAGCTCGCCCAGGGGGCACACTGAAGCTTTCTTT
-	TRBJ2-3	TRBV29-1	-	CSVEPLADTQYF	TGCAGCGTTGAACCCCTAGCGGATACGCAGTATTTT
-	TRBJ1-3	TRBV15	TRBD1	CATSIGTGGTDTIYF	TGTGCCACCAGCATTGGGACAGGGGGCACTGACACCATATATTTT
-	TRBJ1-6	TRBV7-8	TRBD1	CASSQLTGADNSPLHF	TGTGCCAGCAGCCAATTGACAGGGGCGGACAATTCACCCCTCCACTTT
-	TRBJ2-7	TRBV5-1	-	CASSLEDSSSYEQYF	TGCGCCAGCAGCTTGGAAGACTCCTCATCCTACGAGCAGTACTTC
-	TRBJ2-3	TRBV6-4	TRBD2	CASSDAGGPDTQYF	TGTGCCAGCAGTGACGCGGGGGGGCCAGATACGCAGTATTTT
-	TRBJ2-1	TRBV21-1	-	CASTLGSGDPSYNEQFF	TGTGCCAGCACGTTGGGTAGCGGGGACCCTTCTTACAATGAGCAGTTCTTC
-	TRBJ2-7	TRBV5-1	TRBD1	CASSLGTGNTYEQYF	TGCGCCAGCAGCCTAGGGACAGGGAACACCTACGAGCAGTACTTC
-	TRBJ2-7	TRBV19	TRBD2	CASSTSGTIYEQYF	TGTGCCAGTTCCACTAGCGGGACGATCTACGAGCAGTACTTC
-	TRBJ1-1	TRBV19	TRBD1	CASSQGAVEAFF	TGTGCCAGTAGTCAGGGGGCGGTTGAAGCTTTCTTT
-	TRBJ2-3	TRBV18	TRBD2	CASSAGGLITDTQYF	TGTGCCAGCTCGGCCGGGGGACTAATCACAGATACGCAGTATTTT
-	TRBJ2-3	TRBV9	-	CASSAPGGDTQYF	TGTGCCAGCAGCGCCCCCGGAGGAGATACGCAGTATTTT
-	TRBJ2-2	TRBV7-2	-	CASSLGGGLPGELFF	TGTGCCAGCAGCTTAGGAGGCGGGTTACCAGGGGAGCTGTTTTTT
-	TRBJ1-2	TRBV29-1	-	CSILYARGYTF	TGCAGCATACTCTATGCCCGAGGCTACACCTTC
-	TRBJ2-1	TRBV7-9	TRBD2	CASSLFLGGVYNEQFF	TGTGCCAGCAGCTTATTTTTGGGAGGGGTCTACAATGAGCAGTTCTTC
-	TRBJ1-6	TRBV5-1	-	CASSLVVENSPLHF	TGCGCCAGCAGCTTGGTGGTAGAAAATTCACCCCTCCACTTT
-	TRBJ1-5	TRBV5-5	-	CASSLGQQPQHF	TGTGCCAGCAGCTTGGGACAGCAGCCCCAGCATTTT
-	TRBJ2-7	TRBV24-1	TRBD1	CAEERTGLSEQYF	TGCGCGGAGGAGCGGACAGGGTTATCCGAGCAGTACTTC
-	TRBJ2-1	TRBV9	TRBD1	CASSRGQSIDTHDEQFF	TGTGCCAGCAGCAGGGGACAGTCAATAGACACACACGATGAGCAGTTCTTC
few	TRBJ2-7	TRBV19	TRBD2	CASTGGRSYEQYF	TGTGCCAGTACGGGGGGTAGGTCCTACGAGCAGTACTTC
few	TRBJ1-1	TRBV6-4	-	CASTSLVTDLNTEAFF	TGTGCCAGCACTAGTTTGGTGACAGACTTGAACACTGAAGCTTTCTTT
-	TRBJ2-7	TRBV7-2	TRBD2	CASRGGSSYEQYF	TGTGCCAGCCGAGGCGGGAGCTCCTACGAGCAGTACTTC
-	TRBJ2-7	TRBV4-1	-	CASSQGGSRYEQYF	TGCGCCAGCAGCCAAGGTGGCAGTCGCTACGAGCAGTACTTC
-	TRBJ2-5	TRBV7-3	TRBD1	CASSLSAGGAETQYF	TGTGCCAGCAGCTTATCGGCAGGGGGAGCGGAGACCCAGTACTTC
few	TRBJ2-1	TRBV4-1	-	CASSHTNARGNEQFF	TGCGCCAGCAGCCATACAAACGCCAGGGGTAATGAGCAGTTCTTC
-	TRBJ1-5	TRBV2	-	CASSQDSSNQPQHF	TGTGCCAGCAGTCAGGACAGTAGCAATCAGCCCCAGCATTTT
-	TRBJ1-1	TRBV20-1	-	CSARGGEGAFF	TGCAGTGCCAGAGGTGGGGAGGGAGCTTTCTTT